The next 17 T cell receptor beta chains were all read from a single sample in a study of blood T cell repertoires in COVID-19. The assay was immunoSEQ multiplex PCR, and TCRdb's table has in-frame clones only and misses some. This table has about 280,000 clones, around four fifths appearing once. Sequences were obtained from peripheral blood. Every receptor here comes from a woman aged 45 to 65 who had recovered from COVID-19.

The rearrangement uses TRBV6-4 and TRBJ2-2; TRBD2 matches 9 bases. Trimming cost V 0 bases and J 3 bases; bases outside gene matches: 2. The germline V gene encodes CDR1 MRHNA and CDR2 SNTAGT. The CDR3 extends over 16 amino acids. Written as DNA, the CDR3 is TGTGCCAGCAGTGACTCGGCTAGCGGGGACACCGGGGAGCTGTTTTTT. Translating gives CASSDSASGDTGELFF.

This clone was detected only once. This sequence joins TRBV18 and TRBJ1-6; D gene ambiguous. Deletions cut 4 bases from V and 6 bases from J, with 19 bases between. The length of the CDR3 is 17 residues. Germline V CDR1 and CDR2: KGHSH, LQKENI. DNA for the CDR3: TGTGCCAGCTCACGACGGGTGGCAGCTTCAGCTAATTCACCCCTCCACTTT. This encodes CASSRRVAASANSPLHF.

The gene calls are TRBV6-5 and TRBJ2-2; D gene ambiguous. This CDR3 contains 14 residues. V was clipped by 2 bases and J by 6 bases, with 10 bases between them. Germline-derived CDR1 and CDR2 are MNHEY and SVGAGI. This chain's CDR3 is CASSYAGWSGELFF. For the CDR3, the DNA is TGTGCCAGCAGTTACGCCGGTTGGTCCGGGGAGCTGTTTTTT.

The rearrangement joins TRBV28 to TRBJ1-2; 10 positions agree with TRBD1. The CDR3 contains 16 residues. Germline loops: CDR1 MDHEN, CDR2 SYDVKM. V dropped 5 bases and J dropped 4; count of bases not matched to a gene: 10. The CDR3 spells CASSRGDRGLGYGYTF. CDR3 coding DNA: TGTGCCAGCAGTAGGGGAGACAGGGGGCTTGGCTATGGCTACACCTTC.

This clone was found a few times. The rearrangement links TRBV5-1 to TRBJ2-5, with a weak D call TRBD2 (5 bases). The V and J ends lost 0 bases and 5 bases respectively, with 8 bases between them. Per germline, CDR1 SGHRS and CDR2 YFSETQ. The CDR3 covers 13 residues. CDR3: CASSLVASETQYF. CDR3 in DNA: TGCGCCAGCAGCTTGGTGGCTAGCGAGACCCAGTACTTC. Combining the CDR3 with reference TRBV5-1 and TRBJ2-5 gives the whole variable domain KAGVTQTPRYLIKTRGQQVTLSCSPISGHRSVSWYQQTPGQGLQFLFEYFSETQRNKGNFPGRFSGRQFSNSRSEMNVSTLELGDSALYLCASSLVASETQYFGPGTRLLVL.

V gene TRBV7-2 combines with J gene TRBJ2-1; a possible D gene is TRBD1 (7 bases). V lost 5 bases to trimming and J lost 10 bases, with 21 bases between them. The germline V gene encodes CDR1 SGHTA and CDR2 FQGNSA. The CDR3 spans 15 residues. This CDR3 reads CASSPGGTAFGEQFF. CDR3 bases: TGTGCCAGCAGCCCAGGAGGGACAGCTTTTGGGGAGCAGTTCTTC.

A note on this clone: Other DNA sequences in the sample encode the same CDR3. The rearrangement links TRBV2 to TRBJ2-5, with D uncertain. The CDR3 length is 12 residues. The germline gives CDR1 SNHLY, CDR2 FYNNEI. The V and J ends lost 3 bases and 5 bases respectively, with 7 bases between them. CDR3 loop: CASSDTEETQYF. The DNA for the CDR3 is TGTGCCAGCAGTGATACTGAGGAGACCCAGTACTTC. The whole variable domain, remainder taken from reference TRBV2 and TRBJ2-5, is EPEVTQTPSHQVTQMGQEVILRCVPISNHLYFYWYRQILGQKVEFLVSFYNNEISEKSEIFDDQFSVERPDGSNFTLKIRSTKLEDSAMYFCASSDTEETQYFGPGTRLLVL.

The CDR3 spells CASSLGTVSSYNSPLHF. The CDR3 DNA reads as TGTGCCAGCAGCTTAGGAACAGTTAGCTCCTATAATTCACCCCTCCACTTT. This chain uses TRBV7-2 with TRBJ1-6, with no clear D. This CDR3 region has 17 residues. The germline V gene has CDR1 SGHTA and CDR2 FQGNSA. The germline V and J ends were trimmed by 1 base and 0 bases, with 10 bases remaining between them.

CDR3 amino acids: CASSFPGTYEQYF. The CDR3 DNA reads TGTGCCAGCAGTTTCCCGGGGACCTACGAGCAGTACTTC. The chain couples TRBV12-3 or TRBV12-4 to TRBJ2-7; tentatively, D is TRBD2 (5 bases). The CDR3 covers 13 residues. The V end lost 3 bases, the J end lost 2 bases, and 8 bases lay between the germline ends.

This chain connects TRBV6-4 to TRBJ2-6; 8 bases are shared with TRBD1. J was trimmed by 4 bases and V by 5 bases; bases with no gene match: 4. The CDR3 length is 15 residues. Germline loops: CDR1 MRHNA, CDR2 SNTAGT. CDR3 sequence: CASSPTGDGANVLTF. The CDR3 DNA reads TGTGCCAGCAGTCCGACAGGGGACGGGGCCAACGTCCTGACTTTC.

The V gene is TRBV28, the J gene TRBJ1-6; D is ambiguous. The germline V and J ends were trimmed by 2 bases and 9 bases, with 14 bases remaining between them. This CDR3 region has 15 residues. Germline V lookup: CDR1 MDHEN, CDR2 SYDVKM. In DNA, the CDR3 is TGTGCCAGCAGTTTAAGGTTCGGGGTTCCTTCACCCCTCCACTTT. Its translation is CASSLRFGVPSPLHF.

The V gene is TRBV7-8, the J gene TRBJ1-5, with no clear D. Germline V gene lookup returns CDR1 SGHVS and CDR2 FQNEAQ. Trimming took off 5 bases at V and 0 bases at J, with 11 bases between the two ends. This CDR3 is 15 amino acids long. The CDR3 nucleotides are TGTGCCAGCAGCAGGAGGGTTTATAGCAATCAGCCCCAGCATTTT. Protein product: CASSRRVYSNQPQHF.

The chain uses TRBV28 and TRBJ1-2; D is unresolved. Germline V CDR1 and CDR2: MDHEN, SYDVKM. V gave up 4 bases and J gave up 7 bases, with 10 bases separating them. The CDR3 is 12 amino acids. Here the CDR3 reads CASSSRQRGYTF. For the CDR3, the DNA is TGTGCCAGCAGTTCCCGGCAGCGTGGCTACACCTTC.

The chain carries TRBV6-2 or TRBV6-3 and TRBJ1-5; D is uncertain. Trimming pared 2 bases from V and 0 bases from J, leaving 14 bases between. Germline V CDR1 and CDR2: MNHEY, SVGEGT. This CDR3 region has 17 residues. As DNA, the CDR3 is TGTGCCAGCAGTTACGTCACCGTAGTTTATAGCAATCAGCCCCAGCATTTT. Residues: CASSYVTVVYSNQPQHF.

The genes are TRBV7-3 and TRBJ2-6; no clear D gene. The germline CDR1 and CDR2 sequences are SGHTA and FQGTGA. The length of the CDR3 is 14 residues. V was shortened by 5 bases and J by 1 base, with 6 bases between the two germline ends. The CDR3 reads CASSPESGANVLTF. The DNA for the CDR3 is TGTGCCAGCAGCCCAGAATCTGGGGCCAACGTCCTGACTTTC.

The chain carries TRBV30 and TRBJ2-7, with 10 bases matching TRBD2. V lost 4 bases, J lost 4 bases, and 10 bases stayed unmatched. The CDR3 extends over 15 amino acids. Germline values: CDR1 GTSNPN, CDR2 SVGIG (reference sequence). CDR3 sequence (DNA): TGTGCCTGGAACAAGCGGGAGGGCCGAAAATACGAGCAGTACTTC. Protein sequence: CAWNKREGRKYEQYF.

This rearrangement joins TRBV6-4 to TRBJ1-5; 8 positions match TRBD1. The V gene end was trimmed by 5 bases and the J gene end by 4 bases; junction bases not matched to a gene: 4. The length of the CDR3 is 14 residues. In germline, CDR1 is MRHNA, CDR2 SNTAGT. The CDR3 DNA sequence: TGTGCCAGCAGTCCCGGACAGGGAAATCAGCCCCAGCATTTT. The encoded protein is CASSPGQGNQPQHF.